The present TCR beta chain was sequenced within a study of T cells in Graves' hyperthyroidism and ophthalmopathy. Study results and caveats: Before onset, ophthalmopathy was predicted by the model a median around 6.2 months earlier. Most thyroid clonotypes expanded above 0.001 were also detected in blood.

This clonotype was counted between two and nine times. Its antigen is not identified. Trimming removed 1 base at V and 4 bases at J, with 7 bases between. This CDR3 is 13 amino acids long. The V gene's germline CDR1 is LGHNA and CDR2 YNFKEQ. Lactation, pregnancy, other autoimmune disease or uncontrolled infection led to exclusion of patients. Each 10 ml fresh peripheral blood draw supplied the PBMCs. Amplification targeted TCR beta CDR3 regions from RNA transcripts. The HTBI set primed first-round TCR CDR3 RT-PCR. TCRdb reanalysed the multiplex PCR reads using MiXCR and keeps one entry per CDR3 protein. The sample lists 500,000 to 650,000 distinct CDR3 sequences; about 14% were seen once.

The sequenced material came from blood. The TCR sequence derives from a woman aged 45-59 years with Graves' ophthalmopathy. The chain has TRBV4-2 and TRBJ2-5; unclear D gene. CDR3: CASSQGGSETQYF. The CDR3 DNA reads as TGTGCCAGCAGCCAAGGTGGATCAGAGACCCAGTACTTC.